This T cell receptor beta chain was profiled in a study of lymphopenia after photon versus proton radiotherapy. Whole-study results and caveats: Survival link was tested only in deceased patients; proton benefit remains a possibility.

On this clone: Its antigen is as yet unknown.

Method: immunoSEQ multiplex PCR; TCRdb's copy keeps in-frame clones and lacks some. The sample consists of about 30,000 clones, 85% to 95% of them appearing once. The CDR3 sequence is 15 residues long. From germline, CDR1 is SGHRS and CDR2 YFSETQ. Trimming removed 3 bases from V and 3 bases from J; junction bases left unmatched: 8. Sample: peripheral blood, taken from a patient treated with photon-based radiotherapy. This receptor was taken from a woman in her 50s with cholangiocarcinoma. V and J are TRBV5-1 and TRBJ2-7; the match to TRBD1 covers 8 bases. The CDR3 region has the DNA TGCGCCAGCAGCTCCCAGGGGGCCTACCTCTACGAGCAGTACTTC. Its protein product is CASSSQGAYLYEQYF.